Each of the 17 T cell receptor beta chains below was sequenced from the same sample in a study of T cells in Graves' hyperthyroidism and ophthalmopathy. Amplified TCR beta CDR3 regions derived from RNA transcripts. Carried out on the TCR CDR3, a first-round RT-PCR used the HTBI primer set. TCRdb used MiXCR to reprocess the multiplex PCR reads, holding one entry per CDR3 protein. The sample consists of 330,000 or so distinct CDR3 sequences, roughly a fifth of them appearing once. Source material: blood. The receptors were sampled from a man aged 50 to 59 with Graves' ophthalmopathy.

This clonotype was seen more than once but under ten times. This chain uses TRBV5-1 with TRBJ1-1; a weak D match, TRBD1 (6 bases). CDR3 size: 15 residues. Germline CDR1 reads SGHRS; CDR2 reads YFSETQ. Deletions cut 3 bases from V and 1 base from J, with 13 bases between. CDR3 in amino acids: CASSSSGHTNTEAFF. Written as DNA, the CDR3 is TGCGCCAGCAGCTCCTCGGGACATACGAACACTGAAGCTTTCTTT.

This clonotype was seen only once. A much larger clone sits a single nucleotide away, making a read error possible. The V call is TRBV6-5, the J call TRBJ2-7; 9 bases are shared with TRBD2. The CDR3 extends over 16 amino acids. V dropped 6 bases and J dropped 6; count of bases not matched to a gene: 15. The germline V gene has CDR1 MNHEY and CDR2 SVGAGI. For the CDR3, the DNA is TGTGCCAGCAGCTCCTCGGCGGGGGGGAAATTCCTCGAGCAGTACTTC. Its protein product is CASSSSAGGKFLEQYF.

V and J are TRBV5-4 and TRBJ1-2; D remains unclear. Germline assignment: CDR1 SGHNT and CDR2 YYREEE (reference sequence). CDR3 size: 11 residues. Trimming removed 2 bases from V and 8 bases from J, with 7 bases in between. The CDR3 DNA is TGTGCCAGCAGCTTTCAGGAAGGCTACACCTTC. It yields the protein CASSFQEGYTF. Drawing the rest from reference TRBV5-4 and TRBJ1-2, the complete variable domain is ETGVTQSPTHLIKTRGQQVTLRCSSQSGHNTVSWYQQALGQGPQFIFQYYREEENGRGNFPPRFSGLQFPNYSSELNVNALELDDSALYLCASSFQEGYTFGSGTRLTVV.

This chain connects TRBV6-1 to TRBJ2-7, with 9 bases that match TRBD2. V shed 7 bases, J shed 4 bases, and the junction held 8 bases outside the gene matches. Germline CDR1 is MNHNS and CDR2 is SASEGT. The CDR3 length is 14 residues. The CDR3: CASKRLAGAYEQYF. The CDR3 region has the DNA TGTGCCAGCAAACGATTAGCGGGAGCGTACGAGCAGTACTTC.

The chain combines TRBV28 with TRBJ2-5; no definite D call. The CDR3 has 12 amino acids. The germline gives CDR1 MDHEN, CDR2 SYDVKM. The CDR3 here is CAGASSQETQYF. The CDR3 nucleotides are TGTGCAGGCGCCAGTTCACAAGAGACCCAGTACTTC.

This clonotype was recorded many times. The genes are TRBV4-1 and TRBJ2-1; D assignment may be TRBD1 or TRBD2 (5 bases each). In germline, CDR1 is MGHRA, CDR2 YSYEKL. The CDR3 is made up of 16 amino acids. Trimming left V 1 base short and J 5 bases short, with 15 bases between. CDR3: CASSQGPGTGHNEQFF. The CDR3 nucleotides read TGCGCCAGCAGCCAAGGACCCGGGACCGGACACAATGAGCAGTTCTTC.

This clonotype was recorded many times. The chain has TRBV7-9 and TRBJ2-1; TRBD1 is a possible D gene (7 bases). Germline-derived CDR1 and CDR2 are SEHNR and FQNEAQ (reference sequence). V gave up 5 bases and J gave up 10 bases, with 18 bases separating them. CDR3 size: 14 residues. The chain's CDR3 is CASSHLGGSGEQFF. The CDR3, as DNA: TGTGCCAGCAGCCACCTAGGGGGCAGCGGGGAGCAGTTCTTC.

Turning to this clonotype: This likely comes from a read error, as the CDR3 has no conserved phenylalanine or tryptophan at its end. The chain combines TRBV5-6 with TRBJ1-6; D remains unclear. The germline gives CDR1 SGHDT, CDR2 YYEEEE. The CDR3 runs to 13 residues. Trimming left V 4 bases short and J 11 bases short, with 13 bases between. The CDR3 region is CASSHGLDAPLHL. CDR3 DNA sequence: TGTGCCAGCAGCCACGGGTTGGACGCACCCCTCCACCTT.

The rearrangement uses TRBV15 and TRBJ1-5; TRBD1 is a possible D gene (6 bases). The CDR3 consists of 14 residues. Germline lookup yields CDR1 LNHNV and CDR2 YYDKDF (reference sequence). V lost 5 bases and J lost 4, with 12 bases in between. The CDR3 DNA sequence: TGTGCCACCAGCCAACCCGGACAGAATCAGCCCCAGCATTTT. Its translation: CATSQPGQNQPQHF.

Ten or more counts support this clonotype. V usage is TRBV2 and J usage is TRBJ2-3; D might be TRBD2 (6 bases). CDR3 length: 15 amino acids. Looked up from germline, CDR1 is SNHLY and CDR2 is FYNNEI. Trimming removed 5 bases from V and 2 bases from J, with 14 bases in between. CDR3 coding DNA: TGTGCCAGCAGTCGCAGTGGGGGACTCACAGATACGCAGTATTTT. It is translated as CASSRSGGLTDTQYF.

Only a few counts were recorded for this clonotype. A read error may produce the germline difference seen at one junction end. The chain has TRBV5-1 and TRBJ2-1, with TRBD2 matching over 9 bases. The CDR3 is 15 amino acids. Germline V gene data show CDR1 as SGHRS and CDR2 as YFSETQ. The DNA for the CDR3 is TGCGTCAGCAGCGCGTCCGGGACTAGCAGCAATGAGCAGTTCTTC. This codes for CVSSASGTSSNEQFF.

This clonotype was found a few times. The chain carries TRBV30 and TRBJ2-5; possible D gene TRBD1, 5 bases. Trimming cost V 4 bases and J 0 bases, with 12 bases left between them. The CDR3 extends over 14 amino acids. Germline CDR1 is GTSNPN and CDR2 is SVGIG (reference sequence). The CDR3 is CAWTKTGYQETQYF. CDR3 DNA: TGTGCCTGGACCAAAACAGGCTACCAAGAGACCCAGTACTTC.

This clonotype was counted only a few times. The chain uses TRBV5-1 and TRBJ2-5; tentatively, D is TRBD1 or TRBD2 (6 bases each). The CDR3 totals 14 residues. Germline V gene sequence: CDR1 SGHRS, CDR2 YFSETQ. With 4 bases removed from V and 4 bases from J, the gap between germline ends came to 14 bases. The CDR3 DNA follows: TGCGCCAGCAGCCCGGACAGAGCGGGAGAGACCCAGTACTTC. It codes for CASSPDRAGETQYF.

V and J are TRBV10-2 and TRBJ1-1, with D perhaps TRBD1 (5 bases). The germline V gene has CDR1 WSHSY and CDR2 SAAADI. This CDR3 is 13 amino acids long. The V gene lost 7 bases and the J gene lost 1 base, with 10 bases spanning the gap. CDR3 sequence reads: CASTGARNTEAFF. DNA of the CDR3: TGCGCCAGCACCGGGGCCCGGAACACTGAAGCTTTCTTT.

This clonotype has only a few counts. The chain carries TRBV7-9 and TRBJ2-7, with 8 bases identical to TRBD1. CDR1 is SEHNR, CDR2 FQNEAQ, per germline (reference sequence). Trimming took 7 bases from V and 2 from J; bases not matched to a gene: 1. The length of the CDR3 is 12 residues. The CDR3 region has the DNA TGTGCCAGCACACAGGGGGCCTACGAGCAGTACTTC. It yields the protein CASTQGAYEQYF.

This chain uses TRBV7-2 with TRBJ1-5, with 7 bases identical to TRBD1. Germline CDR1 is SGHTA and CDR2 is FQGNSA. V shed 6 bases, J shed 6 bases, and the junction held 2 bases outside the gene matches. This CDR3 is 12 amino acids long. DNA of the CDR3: TGTGCCAGCAGGAACAGGGGTCAGCCCCAGCATTTT. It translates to CASRNRGQPQHF.

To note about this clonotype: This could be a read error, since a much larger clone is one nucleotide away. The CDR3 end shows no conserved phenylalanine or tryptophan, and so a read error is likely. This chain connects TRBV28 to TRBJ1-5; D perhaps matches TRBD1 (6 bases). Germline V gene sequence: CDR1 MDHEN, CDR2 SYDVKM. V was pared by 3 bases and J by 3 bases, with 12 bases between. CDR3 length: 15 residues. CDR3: CASSFSGQTNQPQHL. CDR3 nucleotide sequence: TGTGCCAGCAGTTTTTCCGGACAGACCAATCAGCCCCAGCATCTT.